The present TCR beta chain was sequenced within a study of T cell changes during pregnancy in multiple sclerosis. The CDR3 sequence is 14 residues long. With 5 bases removed from V and 4 bases from J, the gap between germline ends came to 14 bases. Germline CDR1 MGHDK, CDR2 SYGVNS. The protocol was immunoSEQ multiplex PCR, while the TCRdb copy is restricted to in-frame clones and leaves out a portion. Among under 110,000 clones, more than 85% were seen once, and the ten largest hold 2.5% to 3.5%. The chain has TRBV25-1 and TRBJ1-1, with unresolved D. The sequence was obtained from a female donor with multiple sclerosis, enrolled in a pregnancy study. Specimen: peripheral blood, collected in the second trimester of pregnancy. CDR3 nucleotide sequence: TGTGCCAGCAGTACCCAAATCCCGGGCACTGAAGCTTTCTTT. It is translated as CASSTQIPGTEAFF.